The rows below give T cell receptor beta chains drawn from one sample of a study of a mutant IDH1 vaccine in newly diagnosed glioma. Clones were sequenced by immunoSEQ multiplex PCR, and TCRdb holds only the in-frame ones, with some missing. The data show tens of thousands of clones, 74% seen once. Antigens of these TCRs are unknown. The source material was PBMCs, sampled from a glioma patient whose treatment included an IDH1 peptide vaccine. These receptors came from a middle-aged man with glioma. Both conserved end residues are part of each CDR3. Fields, in order: D gene, V gene, clone size, J gene, CDR3 DNA, CDR3 protein. The D gene is left open where the match is weak. Rows may omit the clone size; those that give it use once, few, many or a size class.

D gene: TRBD1
V gene: TRBV6-5
clone size: NA
J gene: TRBJ1-1
CDR3 DNA: TGTGCCAGCAGTTACTCTGAGGGACAGGGGGTGACTTTCTTT
CDR3 protein: CASSYSEGQGVTFF

D gene: NA
V gene: TRBV19
clone size: NA
J gene: TRBJ2-2
CDR3 DNA: TGTGCCAGTAGTATAGTAACATATACGAACACCGGGGAGCTGTTTTTT
CDR3 protein: CASSIVTYTNTGELFF

D gene: NA
V gene: TRBV9
clone size: few
J gene: TRBJ2-1
CDR3 DNA: TGTGCCAGCAGCGTAACTAGTTACTACAATGAGCAGTTCTTC
CDR3 protein: CASSVTSYYNEQFF

D gene: TRBD1
V gene: TRBV29-1
clone size: NA
J gene: TRBJ1-1
CDR3 DNA: TGCAGTGCCCTTCCGGGACAGACCACTGAAGCTTTCTTT
CDR3 protein: CSALPGQTTEAFF

D gene: TRBD2
V gene: TRBV4-2
clone size: NA
J gene: TRBJ2-7
CDR3 DNA: TGTGCCAGCAGAGGTGGGGCTAGCGGTACCTACGAGCAGTACTTC
CDR3 protein: CASRGGASGTYEQYF

D gene: TRBD1
V gene: TRBV30
clone size: NA
J gene: TRBJ1-1
CDR3 DNA: TGTGCCTGGAGTCTTAGTTGGACAGGGGGCAACACTGAAGCTTTCTTT
CDR3 protein: CAWSLSWTGGNTEAFF

D gene: NA
V gene: TRBV2
clone size: NA
J gene: TRBJ1-1
CDR3 DNA: TGTGCCACCTTGCGACTGAGGAACACTGAAGCTTTCTTT
CDR3 protein: CATLRLRNTEAFF

D gene: NA
V gene: TRBV28
clone size: NA
J gene: TRBJ1-4
CDR3 DNA: TGTGCCAGCAAAATCGGACTGAATGAAAAACTGTTTTTT
CDR3 protein: CASKIGLNEKLFF

D gene: NA
V gene: TRBV5-6
clone size: NA
J gene: TRBJ2-7
CDR3 DNA: TGTGCCAGCAGCTCCCTGACAGGTGAGCACGAGCAGTACTTC
CDR3 protein: CASSSLTGEHEQYF

D gene: TRBD1
V gene: TRBV7-9
clone size: NA
J gene: TRBJ2-7
CDR3 DNA: TGTGCCAGCAGCCTCACAGGGGCCGAGCAGTACTTC
CDR3 protein: CASSLTGAEQYF

D gene: NA
V gene: TRBV5-1
clone size: NA
J gene: TRBJ2-5
CDR3 DNA: TGCGCCAGCAGCTTGGGGACAGCCCCTCAAGAGACCCAGTACTTC
CDR3 protein: CASSLGTAPQETQYF

D gene: TRBD1
V gene: TRBV2
clone size: NA
J gene: TRBJ2-7
CDR3 DNA: TGTGCCAGCATTCCGGGACAGGGGGCCTACGAGCAGTACTTC
CDR3 protein: CASIPGQGAYEQYF

D gene: NA
V gene: TRBV2
clone size: NA
J gene: TRBJ1-5
CDR3 DNA: TGTGCCAGTACACAGGGAATACGCAATCAGCCCCAGCATTTT
CDR3 protein: CASTQGIRNQPQHF

D gene: TRBD1
V gene: TRBV2
clone size: few
J gene: TRBJ1-1
CDR3 DNA: TGTGCCGGGAACAGGGGGCCCACTGAAGCTTTCTTT
CDR3 protein: CAGNRGPTEAFF

D gene: TRBD1
V gene: TRBV27
clone size: NA
J gene: TRBJ2-1
CDR3 DNA: TGTGCCAGCAGTTTTGGGACAGGTACCTACAATGAGCAGTTCTTC
CDR3 protein: CASSFGTGTYNEQFF

D gene: NA
V gene: TRBV14
clone size: few
J gene: TRBJ1-1
CDR3 DNA: TGTGCCAGCAGCCGTATGGGTAGGGTGGGGCCGGGAACTGAAGCTTTCTTT
CDR3 protein: CASSRMGRVGPGTEAFF

D gene: NA
V gene: TRBV6-5
clone size: NA
J gene: TRBJ2-7
CDR3 DNA: TGTGCCAGCAGCTCCGGGAGCCGCGAGCAGTACTTC
CDR3 protein: CASSSGSREQYF

D gene: NA
V gene: TRBV19
clone size: NA
J gene: TRBJ2-6
CDR3 DNA: TGTGCCAGTAGTATAGATCTTAGAGGGGCGGGGGCCAACGTCCTGACTTTC
CDR3 protein: CASSIDLRGAGANVLTF

D gene: TRBD2
V gene: TRBV6-1
clone size: NA
J gene: TRBJ2-3
CDR3 DNA: TGTGCCAGCAGTGAAGTAGCGGGGGGCACAGATACGCAGTATTTT
CDR3 protein: CASSEVAGGTDTQYF

D gene: NA
V gene: TRBV10-3
clone size: NA
J gene: TRBJ1-2
CDR3 DNA: TGTGCCATCAGGACTGCGGACAACAGATCGGAGGGCTACACCTTC
CDR3 protein: CAIRTADNRSEGYTF

D gene: NA
V gene: TRBV5-4
clone size: NA
J gene: TRBJ2-6
CDR3 DNA: TGTGCCAGCAGCTTGGGGGGCTTCTCTGGGGCCAACGTCCTGACTTTC
CDR3 protein: CASSLGGFSGANVLTF

D gene: NA
V gene: TRBV5-1
clone size: NA
J gene: TRBJ1-2
CDR3 DNA: TGCGCCAGCAGCCCCCCCCGGGCCGGGGGCTATGGCTACACCTTC
CDR3 protein: CASSPPRAGGYGYTF

D gene: TRBD1
V gene: TRBV6-5
clone size: NA
J gene: TRBJ1-5
CDR3 DNA: TGTGCCAGCAGTGGGACAGGGAATCAGCCCCAGCATTTT
CDR3 protein: CASSGTGNQPQHF

D gene: TRBD1
V gene: TRBV5-6
clone size: NA
J gene: TRBJ2-7
CDR3 DNA: TGTGCCAGCAGCATCCGGACAGGGCGAAGGAACGAGCAGTACTTC
CDR3 protein: CASSIRTGRRNEQYF

D gene: NA
V gene: TRBV6-6
clone size: NA
J gene: TRBJ2-7
CDR3 DNA: TGTGCCAGCAATTACGGGGGGCGCTCCTACGAGCAGTACTTC
CDR3 protein: CASNYGGRSYEQYF

D gene: TRBD1
V gene: TRBV6-5
clone size: NA
J gene: TRBJ2-7
CDR3 DNA: TGTGCCAGCAGTTCCTTACCCGGGACAGGGCAGGACGAGCAGTACTTC
CDR3 protein: CASSSLPGTGQDEQYF

D gene: NA
V gene: TRBV20-1
clone size: NA
J gene: TRBJ1-1
CDR3 DNA: TGCAGTGCTAAAACGAACACTGAAGCTTTCTTT
CDR3 protein: CSAKTNTEAFF

D gene: NA
V gene: TRBV7-8
clone size: many
J gene: TRBJ1-5
CDR3 DNA: TGTGCCAGCAGCTTAGCGGACAGTCCACATCAGCCCCAGCATTTT
CDR3 protein: CASSLADSPHQPQHF